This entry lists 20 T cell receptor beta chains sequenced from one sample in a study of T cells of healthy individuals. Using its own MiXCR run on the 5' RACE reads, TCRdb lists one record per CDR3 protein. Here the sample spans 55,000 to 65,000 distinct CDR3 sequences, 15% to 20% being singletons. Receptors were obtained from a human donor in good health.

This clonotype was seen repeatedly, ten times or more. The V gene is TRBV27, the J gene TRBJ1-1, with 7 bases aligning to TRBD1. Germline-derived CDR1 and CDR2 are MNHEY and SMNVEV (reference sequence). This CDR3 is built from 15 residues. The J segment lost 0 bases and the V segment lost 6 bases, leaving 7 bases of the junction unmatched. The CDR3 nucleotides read TGTGCCAGCAGAACTATGGGGACAGTGAACACTGAAGCTTTCTTT. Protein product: CASRTMGTVNTEAFF.

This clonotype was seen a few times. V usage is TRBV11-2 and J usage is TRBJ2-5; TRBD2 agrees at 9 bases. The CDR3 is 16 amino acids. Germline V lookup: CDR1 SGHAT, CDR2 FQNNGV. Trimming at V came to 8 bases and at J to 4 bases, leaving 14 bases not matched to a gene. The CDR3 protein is CASCPLGSGSSETQYF. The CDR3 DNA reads TGTGCCAGCTGTCCCCTGGGTAGCGGGAGTTCAGAGACCCAGTACTTC. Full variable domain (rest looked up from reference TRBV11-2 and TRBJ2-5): EAGVAQSPRYKIIEKRQSVAFWCNPISGHATLYWYQQILGQGPKLLIQFQNNGVVDDSQLPKDRFSAERLKGVDSTLKIQPAKLEDSAVYLCASCPLGSGSSETQYFGPGTRLLVL.

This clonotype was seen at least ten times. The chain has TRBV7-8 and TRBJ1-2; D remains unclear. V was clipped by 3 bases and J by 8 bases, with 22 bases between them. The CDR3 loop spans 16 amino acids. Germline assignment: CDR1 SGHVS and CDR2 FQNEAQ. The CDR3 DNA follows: TGTGCCAGCAGCTTGAATCTGAACAGAAATTCTTACGGCTACACCTTC. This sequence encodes CASSLNLNRNSYGYTF. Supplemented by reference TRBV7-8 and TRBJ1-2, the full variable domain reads GAGVSQSPRYKVAKRGQDVALRCDPISGHVSLFWYQQALGQGPEFLTYFQNEAQLDKSGLPSDRFFAERPEGSVSTLKIQRTQQEDSAVYLCASSLNLNRNSYGYTFGSGTRLTVV.

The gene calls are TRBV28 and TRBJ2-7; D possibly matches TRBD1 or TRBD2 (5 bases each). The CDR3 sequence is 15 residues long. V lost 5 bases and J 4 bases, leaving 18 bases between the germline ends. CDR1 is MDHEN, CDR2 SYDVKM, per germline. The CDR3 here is CASSPPWGTLYEQYF. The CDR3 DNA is TGTGCCAGCAGTCCCCCCTGGGGGACCCTTTACGAGCAGTACTTC.

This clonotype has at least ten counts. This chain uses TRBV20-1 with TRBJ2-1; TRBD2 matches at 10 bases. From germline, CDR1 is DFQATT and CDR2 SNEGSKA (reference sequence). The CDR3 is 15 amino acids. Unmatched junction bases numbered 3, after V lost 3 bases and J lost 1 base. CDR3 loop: CSASVLAGSYNEQFF. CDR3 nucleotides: TGCAGTGCTAGCGTACTAGCGGGGTCCTACAATGAGCAGTTCTTC.

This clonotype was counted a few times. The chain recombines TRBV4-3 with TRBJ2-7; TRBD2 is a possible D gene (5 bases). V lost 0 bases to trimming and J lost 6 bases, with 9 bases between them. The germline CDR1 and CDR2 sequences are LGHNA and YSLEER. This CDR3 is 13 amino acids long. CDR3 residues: CASSQDSGSEQYF. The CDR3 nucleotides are TGCGCCAGCAGCCAAGACTCGGGAAGCGAGCAGTACTTC.

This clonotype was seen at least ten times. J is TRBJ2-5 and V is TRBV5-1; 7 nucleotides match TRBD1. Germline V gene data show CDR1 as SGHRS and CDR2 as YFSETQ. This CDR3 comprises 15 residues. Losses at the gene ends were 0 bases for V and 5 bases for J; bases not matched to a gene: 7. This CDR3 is CASSLVDRVGETQYF. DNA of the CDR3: TGCGCCAGCAGCTTGGTCGACAGGGTCGGGGAGACCCAGTACTTC.

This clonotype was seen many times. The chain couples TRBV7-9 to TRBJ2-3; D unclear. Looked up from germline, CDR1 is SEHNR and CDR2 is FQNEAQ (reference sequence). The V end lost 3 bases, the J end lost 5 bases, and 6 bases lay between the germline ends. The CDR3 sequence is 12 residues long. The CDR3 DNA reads TGTGCCAGCAGCTTGGTTGGAGATACGCAGTATTTT. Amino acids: CASSLVGDTQYF. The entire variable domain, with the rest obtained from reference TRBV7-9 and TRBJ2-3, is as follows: DTGVSQNPRHKITKRGQNVTFRCDPISEHNRLYWYRQTLGQGPEFLTYFQNEAQLEKSRLLSDRFSAERPKGSFSTLEIQRTEQGDSAMYLCASSLVGDTQYFGPGTRLTVL.

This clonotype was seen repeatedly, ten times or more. The CDR3 here is CASSVGILRDYGYTF. The CDR3 DNA reads as TGTGCCAGCAGTGTTGGCATTCTGAGGGACTATGGCTACACCTTC. V gene TRBV6-1 combines with J gene TRBJ1-2; D remains ambiguous. Trimming took off 4 bases at V and 3 bases at J, with 15 bases between the two ends. This CDR3 is built from 15 residues. From germline, CDR1 is MNHNS and CDR2 SASEGT.

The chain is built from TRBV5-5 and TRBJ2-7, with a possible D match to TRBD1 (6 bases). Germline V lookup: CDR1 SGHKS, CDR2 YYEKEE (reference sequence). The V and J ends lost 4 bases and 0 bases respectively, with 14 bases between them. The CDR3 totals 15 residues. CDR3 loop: CASSRAGTSSYEQYF. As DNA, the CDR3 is TGTGCCAGCAGCCGAGCCGGGACATCCTCCTACGAGCAGTACTTC.

The CDR3 here is CASSQVIQGGVFF. In DNA form, the CDR3 reads TGCGCCAGCAGCCAAGTTATTCAGGGGGGCGTTTTCTTT. J is TRBJ1-1 and V is TRBV4-1; 7 bases are a match to TRBD1. V shed 1 base and J 13 bases; nucleotides not matched to a gene: 9. The CDR3 is made up of 13 amino acids. Germline V gives CDR1 MGHRA, CDR2 YSYEKL.

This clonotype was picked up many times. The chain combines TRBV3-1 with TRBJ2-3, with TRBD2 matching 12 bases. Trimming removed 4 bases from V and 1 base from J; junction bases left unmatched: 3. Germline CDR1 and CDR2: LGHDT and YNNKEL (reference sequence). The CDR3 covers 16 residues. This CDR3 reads CASSPTSGSRTDTQYF. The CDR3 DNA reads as TGTGCCAGCAGCCCGACTAGCGGGAGCCGCACAGATACGCAGTATTTT.

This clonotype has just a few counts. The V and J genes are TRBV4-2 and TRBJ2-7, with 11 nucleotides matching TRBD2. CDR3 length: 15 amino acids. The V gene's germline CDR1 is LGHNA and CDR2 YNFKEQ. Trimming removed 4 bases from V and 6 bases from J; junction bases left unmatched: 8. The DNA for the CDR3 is TGTGCCAGCAGCCCCCAGGTAGCGGGAGGGAGCGAGCAGTACTTC. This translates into CASSPQVAGGSEQYF.

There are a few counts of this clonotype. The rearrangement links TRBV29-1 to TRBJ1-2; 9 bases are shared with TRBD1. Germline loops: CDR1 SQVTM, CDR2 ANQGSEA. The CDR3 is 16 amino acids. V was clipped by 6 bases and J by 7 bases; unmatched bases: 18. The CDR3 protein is CSVTTGTGRSPGGYTF. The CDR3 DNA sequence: TGCAGCGTCACCACCGGGACAGGGCGTAGTCCGGGTGGCTACACCTTC.

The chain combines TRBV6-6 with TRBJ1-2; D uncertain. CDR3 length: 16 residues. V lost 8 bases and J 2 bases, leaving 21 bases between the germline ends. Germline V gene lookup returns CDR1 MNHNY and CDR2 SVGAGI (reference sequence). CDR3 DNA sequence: TGTGCCAGCTTTATTCCCGGACGGGGATTAAACTATGGCTACACCTTC. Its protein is CASFIPGRGLNYGYTF.

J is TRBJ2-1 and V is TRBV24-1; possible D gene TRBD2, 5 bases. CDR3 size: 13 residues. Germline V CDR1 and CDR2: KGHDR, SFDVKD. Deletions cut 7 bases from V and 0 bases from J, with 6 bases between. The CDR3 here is CATRAGSYNEQFF. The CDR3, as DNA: TGTGCCACCAGGGCGGGCTCCTACAATGAGCAGTTCTTC.

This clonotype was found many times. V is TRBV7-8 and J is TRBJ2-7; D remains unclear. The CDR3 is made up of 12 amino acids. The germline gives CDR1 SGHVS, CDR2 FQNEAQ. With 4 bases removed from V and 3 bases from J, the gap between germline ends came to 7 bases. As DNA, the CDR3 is TGTGCCAGCAGCTCATTTAGCTACGAGCAGTACTTC. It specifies CASSSFSYEQYF.

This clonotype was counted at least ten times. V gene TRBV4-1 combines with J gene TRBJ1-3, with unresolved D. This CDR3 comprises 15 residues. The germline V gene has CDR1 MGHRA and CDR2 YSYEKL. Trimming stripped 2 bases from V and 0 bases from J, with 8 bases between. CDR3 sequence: CASSQSQNSGNTIYF. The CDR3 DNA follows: TGCGCCAGCAGCCAATCCCAGAACTCTGGAAACACCATATATTTT.

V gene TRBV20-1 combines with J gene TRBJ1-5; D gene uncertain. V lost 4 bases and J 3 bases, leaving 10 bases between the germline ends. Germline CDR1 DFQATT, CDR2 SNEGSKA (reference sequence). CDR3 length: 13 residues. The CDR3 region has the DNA TGCAGTGCTACCGTGGGCTCCAATCAGCCCCAGCATTTT. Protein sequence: CSATVGSNQPQHF.

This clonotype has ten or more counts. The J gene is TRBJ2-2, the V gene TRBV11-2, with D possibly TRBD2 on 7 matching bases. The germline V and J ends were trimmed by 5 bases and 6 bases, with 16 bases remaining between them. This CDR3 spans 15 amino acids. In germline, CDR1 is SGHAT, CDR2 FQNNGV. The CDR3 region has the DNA TGTGCCAGCAGCCCCCTAGGGGGGGCCCCCGGGGAGCTGTTTTTT. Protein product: CASSPLGGAPGELFF.